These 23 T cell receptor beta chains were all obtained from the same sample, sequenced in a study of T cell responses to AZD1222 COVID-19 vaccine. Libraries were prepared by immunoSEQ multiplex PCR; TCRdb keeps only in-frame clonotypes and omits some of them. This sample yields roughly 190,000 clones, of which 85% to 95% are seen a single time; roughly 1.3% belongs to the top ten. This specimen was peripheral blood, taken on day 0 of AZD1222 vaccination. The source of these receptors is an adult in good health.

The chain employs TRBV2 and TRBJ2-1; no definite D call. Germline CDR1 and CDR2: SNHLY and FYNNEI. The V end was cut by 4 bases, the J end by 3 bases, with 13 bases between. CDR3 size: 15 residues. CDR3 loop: CASSVRQVGYNEQFF. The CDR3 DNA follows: TGTGCCAGCAGTGTGAGGCAGGTGGGCTACAATGAGCAGTTCTTC.

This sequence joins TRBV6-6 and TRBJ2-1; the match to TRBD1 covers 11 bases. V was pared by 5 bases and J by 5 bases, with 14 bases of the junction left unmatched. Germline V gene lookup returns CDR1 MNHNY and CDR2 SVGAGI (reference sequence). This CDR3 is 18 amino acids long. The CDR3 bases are TGTGCCAGCAGTCCGGACAGGGGGCCCATCCGAGCTCACAATGAGCAGTTCTTC. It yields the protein CASSPDRGPIRAHNEQFF.

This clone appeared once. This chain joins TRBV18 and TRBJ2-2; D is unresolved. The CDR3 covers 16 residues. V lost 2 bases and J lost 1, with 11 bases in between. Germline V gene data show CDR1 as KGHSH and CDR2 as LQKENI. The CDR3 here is CASSPRSDLNTGELFF. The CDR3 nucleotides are TGTGCCAGCTCACCAAGGTCAGACCTGAACACCGGGGAGCTGTTTTTT.

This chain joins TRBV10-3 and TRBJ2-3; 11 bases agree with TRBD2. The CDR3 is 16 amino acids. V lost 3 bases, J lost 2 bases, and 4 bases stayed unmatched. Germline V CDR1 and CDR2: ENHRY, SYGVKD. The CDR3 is CAISDSTSGDTDTQYF. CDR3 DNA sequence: TGTGCCATCAGTGACTCGACTAGCGGGGACACAGATACGCAGTATTTT.

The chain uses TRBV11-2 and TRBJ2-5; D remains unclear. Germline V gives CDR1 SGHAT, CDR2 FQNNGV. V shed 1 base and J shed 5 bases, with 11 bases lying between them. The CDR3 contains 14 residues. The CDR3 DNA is TGTGCCAGCAGCTTAGGTCAGTTCGAGGAGACCCAGTACTTC. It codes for CASSLGQFEETQYF.

The CDR3 sequence: CASLSTLEKAGVEVSKTDTQYF. The CDR3 nucleotides read TGTGCCAGCCTTTCCACCCTAGAAAAAGCGGGGGTAGAAGTCTCAAAAACAGATACGCAGTATTTT. V usage is TRBV3-1 (or the pseudogene TRBV3-2) and J usage is TRBJ2-3, with TRBD2 matching 8 bases. CDR3 size: 22 residues. CDR1 is LGHDT, CDR2 YNNKEL, per germline (reference sequence). The ends lost 8 bases at V and 3 bases at J; junction bases unmatched: 31.

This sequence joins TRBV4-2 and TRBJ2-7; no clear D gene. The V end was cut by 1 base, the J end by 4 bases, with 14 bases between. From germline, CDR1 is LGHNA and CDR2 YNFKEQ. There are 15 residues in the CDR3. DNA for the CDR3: TGTGCCAGCAGCCAAGGGACGAGCCTCCAGTACGAGCAGTACTTC. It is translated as CASSQGTSLQYEQYF.

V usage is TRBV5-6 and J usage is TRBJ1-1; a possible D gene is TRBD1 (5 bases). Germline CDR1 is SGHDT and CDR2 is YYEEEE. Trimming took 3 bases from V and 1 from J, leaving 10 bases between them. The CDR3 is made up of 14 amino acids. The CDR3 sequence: CASSWETGNTEAFF. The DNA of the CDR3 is TGTGCCAGCAGCTGGGAAACAGGGAACACTGAAGCTTTCTTT. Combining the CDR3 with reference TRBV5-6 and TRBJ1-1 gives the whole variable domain DAGVTQSPTHLIKTRGQQVTLRCSPKSGHDTVSWYQQALGQGPQFIFQYYEEEERQRGNFPDRFSGHQFPNYSSELNVNALLLGDSALYLCASSWETGNTEAFFGQGTRLTVV.

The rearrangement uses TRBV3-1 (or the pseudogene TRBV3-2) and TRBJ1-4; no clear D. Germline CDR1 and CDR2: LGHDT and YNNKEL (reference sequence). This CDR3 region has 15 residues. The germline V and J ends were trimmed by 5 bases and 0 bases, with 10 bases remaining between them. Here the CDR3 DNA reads TGTGCCAGCAGCTCCGGTGCCGCAACTAATGAAAAACTGTTTTTT. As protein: CASSSGAATNEKLFF.

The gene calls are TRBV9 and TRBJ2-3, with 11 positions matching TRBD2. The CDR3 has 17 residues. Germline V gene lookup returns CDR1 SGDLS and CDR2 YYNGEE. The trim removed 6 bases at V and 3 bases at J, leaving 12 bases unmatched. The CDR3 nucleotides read TGTGCCAGCAACAGCCACCCGACTAGCGGGGATACAGATACGCAGTATTTT. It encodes CASNSHPTSGDTDTQYF.

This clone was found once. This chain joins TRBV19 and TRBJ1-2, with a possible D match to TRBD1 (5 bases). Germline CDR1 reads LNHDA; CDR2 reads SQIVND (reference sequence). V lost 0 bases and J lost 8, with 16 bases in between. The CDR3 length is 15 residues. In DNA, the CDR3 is TGTGCCAGTAGTATAGATGGGGCCCGGGTAGGGGGCTACACCTTC. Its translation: CASSIDGARVGGYTF.

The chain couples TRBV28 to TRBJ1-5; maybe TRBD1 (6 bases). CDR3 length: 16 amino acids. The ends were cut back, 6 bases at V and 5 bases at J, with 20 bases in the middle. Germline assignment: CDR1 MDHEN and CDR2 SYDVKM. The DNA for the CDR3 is TGTGCCAGCAGCCCATGGGGGGGGCTCGAAGATCAGCCCCAGCATTTT. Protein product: CASSPWGGLEDQPQHF.

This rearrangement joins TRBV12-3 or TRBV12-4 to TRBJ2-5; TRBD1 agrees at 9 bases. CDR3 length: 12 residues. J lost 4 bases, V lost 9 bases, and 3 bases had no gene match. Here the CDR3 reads CASTGGRETQYF. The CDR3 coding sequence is TGTGCCAGTACAGGGGGCCGAGAGACCCAGTACTTC.

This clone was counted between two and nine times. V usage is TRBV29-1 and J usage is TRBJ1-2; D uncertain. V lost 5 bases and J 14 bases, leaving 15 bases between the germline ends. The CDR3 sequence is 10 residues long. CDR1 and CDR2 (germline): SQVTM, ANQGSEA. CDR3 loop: CSVSSSVWTF. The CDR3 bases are TGCAGCGTTTCCTCTTCGGTCTGGACCTTC.

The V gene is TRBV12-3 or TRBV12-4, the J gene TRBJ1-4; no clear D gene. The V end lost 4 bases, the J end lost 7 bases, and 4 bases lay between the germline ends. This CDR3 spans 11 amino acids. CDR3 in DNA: TGTGCCAGCAGTTATACTGAAAAACTGTTTTTT. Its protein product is CASSYTEKLFF.

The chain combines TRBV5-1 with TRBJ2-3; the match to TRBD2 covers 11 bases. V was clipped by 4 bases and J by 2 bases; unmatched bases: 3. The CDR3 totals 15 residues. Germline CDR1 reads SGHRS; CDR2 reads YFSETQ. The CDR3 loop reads CASSPSGGTTDTQYF. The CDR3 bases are TGCGCCAGCAGCCCTAGCGGGGGGACCACAGATACGCAGTATTTT.

CDR3 bases: TGTGTCACCAGCGCGCTTGTTCACAGCAGAAATTCACCCCTCCACTTT. Amino acids: CVTSALVHSRNSPLHF. This sequence joins TRBV2 and TRBJ1-6; no reliable D call. The germline gives CDR1 SNHLY, CDR2 FYNNEI. The CDR3 covers 16 residues.

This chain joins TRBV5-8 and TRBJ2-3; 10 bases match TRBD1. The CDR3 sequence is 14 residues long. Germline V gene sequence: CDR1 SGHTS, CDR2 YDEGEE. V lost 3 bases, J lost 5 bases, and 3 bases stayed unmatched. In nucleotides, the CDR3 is TGTGCCAGCAGCTCTGGACAGGGGGGAGATACGCAGTATTTT. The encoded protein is CASSSGQGGDTQYF.

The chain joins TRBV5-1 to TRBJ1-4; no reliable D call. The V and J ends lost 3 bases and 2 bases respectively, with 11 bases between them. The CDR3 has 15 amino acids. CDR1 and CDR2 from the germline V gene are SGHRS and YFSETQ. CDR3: CASSSGGRTNEKLFF. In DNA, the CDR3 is TGCGCCAGCAGCTCCGGTGGTAGGACTAATGAAAAACTGTTTTTT.

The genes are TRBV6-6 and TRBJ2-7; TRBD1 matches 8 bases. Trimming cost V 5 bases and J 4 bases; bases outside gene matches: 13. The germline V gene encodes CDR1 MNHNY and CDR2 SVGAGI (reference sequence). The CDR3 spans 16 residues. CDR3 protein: CASSLPGAGGSYEQYF. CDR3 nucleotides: TGTGCCAGCAGTCTCCCCGGGGCAGGGGGCAGTTACGAGCAGTACTTC.

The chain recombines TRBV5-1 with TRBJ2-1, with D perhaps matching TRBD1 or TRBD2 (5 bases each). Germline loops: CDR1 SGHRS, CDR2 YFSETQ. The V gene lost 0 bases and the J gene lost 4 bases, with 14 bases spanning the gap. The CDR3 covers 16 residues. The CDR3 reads CASSLGDRAFYNEQFF. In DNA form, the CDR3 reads TGCGCCAGCAGCTTGGGGGACCGGGCCTTTTACAATGAGCAGTTCTTC.

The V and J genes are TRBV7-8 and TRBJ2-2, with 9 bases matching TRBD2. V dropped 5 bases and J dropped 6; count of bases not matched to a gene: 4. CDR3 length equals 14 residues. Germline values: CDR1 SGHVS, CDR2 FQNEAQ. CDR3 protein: CASSRGRVAGELFF. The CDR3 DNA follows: TGTGCCAGCAGCCGCGGGAGGGTGGCCGGGGAGCTGTTTTTT.

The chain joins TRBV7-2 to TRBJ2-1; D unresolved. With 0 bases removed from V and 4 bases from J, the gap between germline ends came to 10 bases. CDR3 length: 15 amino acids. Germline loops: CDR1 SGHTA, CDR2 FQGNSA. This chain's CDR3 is CASSLALKIYNEQFF. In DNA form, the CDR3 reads TGTGCCAGCAGCTTAGCCCTAAAGATATACAATGAGCAGTTCTTC. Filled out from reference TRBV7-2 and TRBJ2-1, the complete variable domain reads GAGVSQSPSNKVTEKGKDVELRCDPISGHTALYWYRQSLGQGLEFLIYFQGNSAPDKSGLPSDRFSAERTGGSVSTLTIQRTQQEDSAVYLCASSLALKIYNEQFFGPGTRLTVL.